One sample yielded the 5 T cell receptor beta chains listed below, sequenced in a study of blood T cells in healthy people across ages. A second PCR of 7 to 11 cycles used a sample-barcoded 5' primer and a J-beta primer mix. TCRdb ran MiXCR on the 5' RACE reads and lists one entry per CDR3 protein. The sample has around 500,000 distinct CDR3 sequences; 40% to 50% are singletons. Input material: blood. The receptors originated from a man at least 80 years old in good health.

The chain links TRBV9 to TRBJ1-4; D might be TRBD1 (5 bases). The CDR3 sequence is 15 residues long. The germline CDR1 and CDR2 sequences are SGDLS and YYNGEE. Trimming shortened V by 0 bases and J by 8 bases, and 14 bases separated the two germline ends. CDR3 DNA: TGTGCCAGCAGCGTAGGAGGGCAGGGACGAGAAAAACTGTTTTTT. Translated, it gives CASSVGGQGREKLFF.

The V gene is TRBV5-6, the J gene TRBJ2-7; the match to TRBD2 covers 7 bases. The CDR3 runs 15 residues. V shed 1 base and J 2 bases; nucleotides not matched to a gene: 6. CDR1 is SGHDT, CDR2 YYEEEE, per germline. The CDR3 DNA sequence: TGTGCCAGCAGCTTGCCAAGCGGGGAACCCTACGAGCAGTACTTC. Residues: CASSLPSGEPYEQYF.

This clonotype showed up many times. The chain uses TRBV20-1 and TRBJ2-1; D remains ambiguous. Per germline, CDR1 DFQATT and CDR2 SNEGSKA (reference sequence). The CDR3 length is 13 residues. Trimming cost V 3 bases and J 9 bases, with 15 bases left between them. The CDR3 bases are TGCAGTGCTAGTGCCCTAGTTGGCGGTGAGCAGTTCTTC. Protein sequence: CSASALVGGEQFF.

This clonotype has only a few counts. The chain employs TRBV6-6 and TRBJ2-2; the match to TRBD1 covers 10 bases. Looked up from germline, CDR1 is MNHNY and CDR2 is SVGAGI (reference sequence). The CDR3 spans 18 residues. The trim removed 5 bases at V and 3 bases at J, leaving 12 bases unmatched. CDR3 in amino acids: CASSPLRDRGLDTGELFF. DNA for the CDR3: TGTGCCAGCAGTCCCCTGAGAGACAGGGGGCTCGACACCGGGGAGCTGTTTTTT.

This clonotype has a count of ten or more. J is TRBJ1-1 and V is TRBV6-6; weak D call: TRBD1 (5 bases). Germline-derived CDR1 and CDR2 are MNHNY and SVGAGI (reference sequence). The CDR3 extends over 17 amino acids. The V end was cut by 4 bases, the J end by 11 bases, with 29 bases between. The CDR3 nucleotides are TGTGCCAGCAGTTTCCCCGGGACCTCTCGAAGAGGTAGTTCGGCTTTCTTT. Encoded protein: CASSFPGTSRRGSSAFF.